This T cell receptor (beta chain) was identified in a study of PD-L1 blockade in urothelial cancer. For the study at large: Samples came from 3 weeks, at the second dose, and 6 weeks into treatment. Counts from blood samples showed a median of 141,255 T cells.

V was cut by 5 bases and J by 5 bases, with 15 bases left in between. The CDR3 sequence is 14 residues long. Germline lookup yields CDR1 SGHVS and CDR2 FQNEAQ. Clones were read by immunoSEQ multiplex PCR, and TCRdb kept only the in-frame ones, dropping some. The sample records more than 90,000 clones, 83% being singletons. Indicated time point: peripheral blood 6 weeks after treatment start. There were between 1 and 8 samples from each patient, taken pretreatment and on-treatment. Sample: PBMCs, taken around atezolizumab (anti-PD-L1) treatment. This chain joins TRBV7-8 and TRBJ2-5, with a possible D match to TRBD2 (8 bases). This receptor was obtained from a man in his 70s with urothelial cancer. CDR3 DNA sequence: TGTGCCAGCAGCCCACGGGAGGGGGCCGAGACCCAGTACTTC. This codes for CASSPREGAETQYF. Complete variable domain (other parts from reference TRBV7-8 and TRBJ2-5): GAGVSQSPRYKVAKRGQDVALRCDPISGHVSLFWYQQALGQGPEFLTYFQNEAQLDKSGLPSDRFFAERPEGSVSTLKIQRTQQEDSAVYLCASSPREGAETQYFGPGTRLLVL.